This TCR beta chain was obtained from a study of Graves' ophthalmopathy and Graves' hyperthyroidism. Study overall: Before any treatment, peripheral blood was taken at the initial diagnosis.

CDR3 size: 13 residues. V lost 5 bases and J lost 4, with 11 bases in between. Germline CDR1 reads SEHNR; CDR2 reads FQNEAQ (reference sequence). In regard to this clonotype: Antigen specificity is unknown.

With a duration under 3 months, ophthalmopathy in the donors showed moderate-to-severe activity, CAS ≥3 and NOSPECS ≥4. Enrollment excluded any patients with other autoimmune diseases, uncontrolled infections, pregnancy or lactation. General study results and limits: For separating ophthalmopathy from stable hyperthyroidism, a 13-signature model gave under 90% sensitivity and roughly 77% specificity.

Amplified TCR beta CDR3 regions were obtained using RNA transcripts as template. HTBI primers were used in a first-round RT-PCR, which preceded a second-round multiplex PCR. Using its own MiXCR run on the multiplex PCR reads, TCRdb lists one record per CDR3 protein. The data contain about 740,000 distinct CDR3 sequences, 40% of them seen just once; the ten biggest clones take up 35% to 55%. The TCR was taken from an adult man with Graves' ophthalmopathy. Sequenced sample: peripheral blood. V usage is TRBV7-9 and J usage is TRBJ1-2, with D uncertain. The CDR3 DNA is TGTGCCAGCAGCCCGGGCTACTCCTATGGCTACACCTTC. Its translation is CASSPGYSYGYTF.